The source of this T cell receptor (beta chain) is a study of monozygotic twins with cystic fibrosis. The study, taken as a whole, reports: Unrelated CF individuals shared fewer identical clonotypes than monozygotic CF twins.

Turning to this clone: The antigen is not known.

The data were produced by immunoSEQ multiplex PCR, yet TCRdb's version contains in-frame clones alone and is incomplete. The sample holds about 21,000 clones, about 89% seen once. The CDR3 has 13 residues. The V gene lost 3 bases and the J gene lost 5 bases, with 10 bases spanning the gap. From germline, CDR1 is MDHEN and CDR2 SYDVKM. The V gene is TRBV28, the J gene TRBJ1-1; possible D gene TRBD1, 5 bases. Sequenced sample: blood. This TCR derives from a girl aged 2 to 10 with cystic fibrosis. CDR3 residues: CASSFRERTEAFF. The CDR3, as DNA: TGTGCCAGCAGTTTCAGGGAGAGAACTGAAGCTTTCTTT.